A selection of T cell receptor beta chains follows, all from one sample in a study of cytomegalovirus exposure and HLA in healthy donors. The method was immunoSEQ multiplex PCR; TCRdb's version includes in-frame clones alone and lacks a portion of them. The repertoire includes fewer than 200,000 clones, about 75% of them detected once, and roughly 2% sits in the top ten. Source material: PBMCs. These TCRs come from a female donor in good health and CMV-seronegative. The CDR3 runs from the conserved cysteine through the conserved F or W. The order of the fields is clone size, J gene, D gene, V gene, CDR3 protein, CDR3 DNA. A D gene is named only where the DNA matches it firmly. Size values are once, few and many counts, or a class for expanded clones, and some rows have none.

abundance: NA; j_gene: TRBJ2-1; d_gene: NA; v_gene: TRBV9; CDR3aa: CASSPGGSYNEQFF; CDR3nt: TGTGCCAGCAGCCCCGGGGGTAGCTACAATGAGCAGTTCTTC
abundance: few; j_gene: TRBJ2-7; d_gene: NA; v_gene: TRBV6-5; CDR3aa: CASVYEQYF; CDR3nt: TGTGCCAGCGTATACGAGCAGTACTTC
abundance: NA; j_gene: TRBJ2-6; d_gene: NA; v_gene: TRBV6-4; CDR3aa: CASSGVLGANVLTF; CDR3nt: TGTGCCAGCTCGGGGGTGCTGGGGGCCAACGTCCTGACTTTC
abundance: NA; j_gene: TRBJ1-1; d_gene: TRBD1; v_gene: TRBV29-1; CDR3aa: CSGGDREYFF; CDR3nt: TGCAGTGGAGGGGACAGGGAGTATTTCTTT
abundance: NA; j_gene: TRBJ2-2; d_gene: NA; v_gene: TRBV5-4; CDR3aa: CASSYLDANTGELFF; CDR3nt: TGTGCCAGCAGTTACCTAGACGCGAACACCGGGGAGCTGTTTTTT
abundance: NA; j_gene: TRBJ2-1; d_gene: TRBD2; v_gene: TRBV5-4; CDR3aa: CASSPIAGTYNEQFF; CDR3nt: TGTGCCAGCAGCCCTATAGCGGGGACTTACAATGAGCAGTTCTTC
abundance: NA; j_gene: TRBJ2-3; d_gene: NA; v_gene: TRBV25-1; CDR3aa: CASSDWAFLDTQYF; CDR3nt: TGTGCCAGCAGTGATTGGGCCTTCTTAGATACGCAGTATTTT
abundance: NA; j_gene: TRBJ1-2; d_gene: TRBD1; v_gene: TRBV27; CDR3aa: CASSFSPGQGAYGYTF; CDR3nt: TGTGCCAGCAGTTTCTCTCCGGGACAGGGGGCCTATGGCTACACCTTC
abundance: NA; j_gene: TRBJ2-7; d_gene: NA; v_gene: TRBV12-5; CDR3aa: CASGPRRGGEQYF; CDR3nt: TGTGCTAGTGGCCCTCGGAGGGGGGGCGAGCAGTACTTC
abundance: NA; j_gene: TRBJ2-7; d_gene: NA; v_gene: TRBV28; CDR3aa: CASSLSLGGSYEQYF; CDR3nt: TGTGCCAGCAGTTTAAGCCTGGGAGGATCCTACGAGCAGTACTTC
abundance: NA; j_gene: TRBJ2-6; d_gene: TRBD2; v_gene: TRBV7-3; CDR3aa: CASSTSGGNSGANVLTF; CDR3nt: TGTGCCAGCAGCACCTCGGGGGGGAACTCTGGGGCCAACGTCCTGACTTTC
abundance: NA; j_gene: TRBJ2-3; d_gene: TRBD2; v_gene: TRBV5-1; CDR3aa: CASSFTSGSSIMAQYF; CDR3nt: TGCGCCAGCAGCTTTACTAGCGGGAGTTCAATAATGGCGCAGTATTTT
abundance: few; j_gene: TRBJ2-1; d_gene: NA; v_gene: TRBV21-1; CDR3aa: CASSKEGTGRNEQFF; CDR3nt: TGTGCCAGCAGCAAAGAGGGGACAGGGCGGAATGAGCAGTTCTTC
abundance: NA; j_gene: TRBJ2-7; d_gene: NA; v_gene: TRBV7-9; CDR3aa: CSSSLGASAAYEQYF; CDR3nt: TGTTCCAGCAGCTTAGGTGCCAGCGCCGCCTACGAGCAGTACTTC
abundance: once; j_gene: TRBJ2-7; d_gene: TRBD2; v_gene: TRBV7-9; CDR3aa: CASSLALGLAGVDEQYF; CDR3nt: TGTGCCAGCAGCTTAGCCCTAGGGCTAGCGGGAGTGGATGAGCAGTACTTC
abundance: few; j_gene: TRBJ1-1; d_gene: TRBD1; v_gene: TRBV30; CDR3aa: CAGQWTGDYTEAFF; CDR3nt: TGTGCCGGTCAGTGGACAGGGGATTACACTGAAGCTTTCTTT